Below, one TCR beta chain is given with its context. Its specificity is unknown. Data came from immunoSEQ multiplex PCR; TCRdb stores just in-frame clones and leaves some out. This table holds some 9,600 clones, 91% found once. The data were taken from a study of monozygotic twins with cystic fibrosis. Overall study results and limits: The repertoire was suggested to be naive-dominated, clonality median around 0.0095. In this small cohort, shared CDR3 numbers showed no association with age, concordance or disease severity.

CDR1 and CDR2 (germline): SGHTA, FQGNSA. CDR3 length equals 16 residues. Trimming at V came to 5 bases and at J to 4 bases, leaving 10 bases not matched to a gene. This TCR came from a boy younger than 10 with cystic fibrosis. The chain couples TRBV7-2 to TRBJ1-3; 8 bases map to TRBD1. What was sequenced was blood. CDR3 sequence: CASSLRGRGSGNTIYF. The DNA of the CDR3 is TGTGCCAGCAGCCTCAGGGGGCGCGGGTCCGGAAACACCATATATTTT.